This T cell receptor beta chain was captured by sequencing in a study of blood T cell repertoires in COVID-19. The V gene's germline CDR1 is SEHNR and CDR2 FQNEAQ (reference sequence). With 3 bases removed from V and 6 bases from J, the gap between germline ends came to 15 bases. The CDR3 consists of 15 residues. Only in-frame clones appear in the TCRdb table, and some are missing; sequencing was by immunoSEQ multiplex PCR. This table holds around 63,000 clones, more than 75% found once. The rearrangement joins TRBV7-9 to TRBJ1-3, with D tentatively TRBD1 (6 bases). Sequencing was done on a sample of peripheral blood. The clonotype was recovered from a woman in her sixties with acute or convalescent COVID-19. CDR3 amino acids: CASSFPQGIENTIYF. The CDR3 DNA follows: TGTGCCAGCAGCTTTCCACAGGGTATTGAAAACACCATATATTTT.